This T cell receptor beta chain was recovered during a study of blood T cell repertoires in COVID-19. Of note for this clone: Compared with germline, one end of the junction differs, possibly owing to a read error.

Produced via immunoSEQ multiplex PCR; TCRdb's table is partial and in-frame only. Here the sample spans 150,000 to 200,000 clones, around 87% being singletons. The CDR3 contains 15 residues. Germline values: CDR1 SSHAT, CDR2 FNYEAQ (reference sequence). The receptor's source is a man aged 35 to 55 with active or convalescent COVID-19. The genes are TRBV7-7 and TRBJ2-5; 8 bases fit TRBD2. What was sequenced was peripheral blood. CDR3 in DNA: TGTGCTAGCAGCTTAGACTTTTCGGGAGGGGAGACCCAGTACTTC. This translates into CASSLDFSGGETQYF.